This T cell receptor (beta chain) was captured by sequencing in a study of T cell clonality in common variable immunodeficiency. Study-level findings and limits: TCRbeta clonality was increased in CVID versus healthy controls. Fewer TCRbeta clones were shared among CVID subjects than controls. T cell subpopulation sequencing would be needed to explain CVID clonality.

Remarks on this clone: The antigen remains undetermined. The read terminates 3 residues ahead of where the CDR3 ends, so the germline J gene completes it.

Heparinized whole blood, about 5 to 8.5 ml, came from each donor. The CDR3 extends over 15 amino acids. The germline V gene encodes CDR1 KGHSH and CDR2 LQKENI. Repertoires were generated with immunoSEQ multiplex PCR, while TCRdb's copy carries only in-frame clones and drops some. There are around 50,000 clones in the sample, none observed a single time. The sample comprised peripheral blood mononuclear cells. The source of this sequence is a person aged 18 to 70 in good health. This sequence joins TRBV18 and TRBJ1-2, with D possibly being TRBD1 (5 bases). The CDR3 is CASSAGTSFPDTYTF. The CDR3 bases that were read are TGTGCCAGCTCGGCAGGGACTAGTTTCCCAGATACC.